This T cell receptor beta chain originates from a study of blood T cells in healthy people across ages. Broader study findings: Diversity was higher, and naive CD4+ cells more numerous, in long-lived donors than in aged donors.

Total RNA amounts of at least 5 micrograms were extracted per sample. The germline CDR1 and CDR2 sequences are SGDLS and YYNGEE. V shed 0 bases and J shed 4 bases, with 15 bases lying between them. The CDR3 consists of 16 residues. A second about 6 to 12 cycle PCR used barcoded and J-beta primers. Any given sample supplied a minimum of 2.5 million CDR3-containing paired-end reads. TCRdb passed the 5' RACE reads through MiXCR, listing each CDR3 protein once. The data contain more than 650,000 distinct CDR3 sequences, around a fifth of them singletons. With respect to this clonotype: The antigen is not known.

The sequence was collected from a man aged 70 or older in good health. V and J are TRBV9 and TRBJ2-3; D may match TRBD1 or TRBD2 (5 bases each). Sequencing input: blood. As DNA, the CDR3 is TGTGCCAGCAGCGTAGAAAACGGGGCCGTCCCAGATACGCAGTATTTT. This encodes CASSVENGAVPDTQYF. Based on the CDR3 plus reference TRBV9 and TRBJ2-3, the full variable domain is DSGVTQTPKHLITATGQRVTLRCSPRSGDLSVYWYQQSLDQGLQFLIQYYNGEERAKGNILERFSAQQFPDLHSELNLSSLELGDSALYFCASSVENGAVPDTQYFGPGTRLTVL.